A selection of T cell receptor beta chains follows, all from one sample in a study of long-term antiretroviral therapy in people with HIV. Sequencing was performed with immunoSEQ multiplex PCR; in TCRdb, only in-frame clones are kept and a portion is missing. The sample includes nearly 25,000 clones, roughly 78% of them seen just once. The sample here was unsorted PBMCs, taken 1.2 years after starting antiretroviral therapy. The receptors stem from a woman in her thirties or forties with HIV. Each CDR3 is given without its conserved first and last residue.

>TRBV19
ASSIGGKNTEAF
>TRBV5-6
ASSLTSGGGSEQF
>TRBV2
ASKGGEAF
>TRBV4-3
ASSKDRGGAIYGYT
>TRBV19
ASEWGLGNQPQH
>TRBV29-1
SVDISSYNEQF
>TRBV5-4
ASSLGGPDSNQPQH
>TRBV5-1
ASSGLGGLMNTEAF
>TRBV7-9
ASSLAAGFYEQY
>TRBV9
ASSTQGDTIY
>TRBV6-6
ASGVSGSELNQPQH
>TRBV11-3
ASSSGGSYEQY
>TRBV5-1
ASSLGSDSYEQY
>TRBV6-5
ASSYVGGPYEQY
>TRBV27
ASRSRAGPNEKLF
>TRBV11-2
ASSSGSIFADTQY
>TRBV2
ATSSRMNTEAF
>TRBV5-5
ASSGRSNYEQY
>TRBV19
ASSINREGYEQY
>TRBV18
ASTLLSPNYGYI
>TRBV30
AWSVEGLTPLH
>TRBV30
AWSVRGQGYEQY
>TRBV5-6
ASSLAGSGNNEQF
>TRBV23-1
ASSRPGTADPSGYEQY
>TRBV7-2
ASSRTALGQPQH
>TRBV6-6
ASSSHHRVEEQY
>TRBV28
ASSGQFYNSPLH
>TRBV7-2
ASSPGQGSQPQH
>TRBV18
ASSPPGTSNSPLH
>TRBV5-8
ASSDTGTSYEQY
>TRBV6-1
ASIEGSNQPQH
>TRBV11-3
ASSSRGDEAF
>TRBV5-6
ASSGAGTDNGYT
>TRBV7-9
ASHRIEAF
>TRBV5-4
ASSPQGASYYGYT
>TRBV14
ASSQTGSPSGLF
>TRBV2
ASTDRTYEQY
>TRBV11-2
ASSLDLGNYGYT
>TRBV5-1
ASSLVPGGAGGYT
>TRBV7-9
ASSLASTEAF
>TRBV2
ASRQGWAGANVLT
>TRBV7-9
AGQNDMNTEAF
>TRBV30
AWNPRGRLGNTIY
>TRBV30
AWSAHKGEQY
>TRBV25-1
ASSDPGTDTQY
>TRBV5-1
ASSARLVPTDTQY
>TRBV7-9
ASSLGLAGVTDTQY
>TRBV9
ASSVSGNRGDYGYT
>TRBV28
ASSAFYGYT
>TRBV19
ASTHRAGAEAF
>TRBV11-2
ASSLSGVEQY
>TRBV11-3
ASSLISGAHEQY